This T cell receptor beta chain was captured in a study of T cells in Graves' hyperthyroidism and ophthalmopathy. The CDR3 loop spans 15 amino acids. Trimming cost V 1 base and J 2 bases, with 8 bases left between them. CDR1 and CDR2 (germline): KGHDR, SFDVKD. Stability of Graves' hyperthyroidism was defined as absent ophthalmopathy progression within 18 months. Uncontrolled infection, other autoimmune disease, pregnancy or lactation disqualified patients from enrolment. In making diagnoses, clinical symptoms, serum thyroxine and TRAb, thyroid ultrasound and orbital computed tomography were all used. The investigators amplified TCR beta CDR3 regions from RNA transcripts. A set of HTBI primers served as the primers for a first-round RT-PCR of the TCR CDR3. MiXCR was run by TCRdb on the multiplex PCR reads, yielding one entry per CDR3 protein. The data hold around 350,000 distinct CDR3 sequences, with 20% to 25% observed a single time.

This clonotype appeared a few times. The TCR sequence derives from a man aged 50 to 59 with Graves' hyperthyroidism. V and J are TRBV24-1 and TRBJ2-1, with D perhaps matching TRBD1 or TRBD2 (6 bases each). Sequenced: blood. The CDR3 reads CATSDLGGPYNEQFF. The CDR3, as DNA: TGTGCCACCAGTGATTTAGGGGGGCCCTACAATGAGCAGTTCTTC.